The 5 T cell receptor beta chains reported below all come from one sample, sequenced in a study of beta chain features in type 1 diabetes. The study reverse transcribed the entire isolated RNA, so it sequenced expressed TCRB transcripts. Produced via immunoSEQ multiplex PCR; TCRdb's table is partial and in-frame only. The sample includes about 290,000 clones, around 7.8% of them seen just once. Sequenced material: central memory CD4+ T cells from blood. These receptor sequences come from a woman aged 18-29 years in good health.

This clone was seen a handful of times. The rearrangement joins TRBV5-1 to TRBJ2-5, with D maybe TRBD1 (6 bases). V was trimmed by 2 bases and J by 5 bases, leaving 10 bases between them. Germline loops: CDR1 SGHRS, CDR2 YFSETQ. The CDR3 length is 13 residues. CDR3 amino acids: CASSLQGIETQYF. The CDR3 DNA reads TGCGCCAGCAGCTTACAGGGAATCGAGACCCAGTACTTC.

There are many counts of this clone. The chain combines TRBV5-1 with TRBJ2-2; 10 bases agree with TRBD2. This CDR3 comprises 15 residues. V was pared by 4 bases and J by 4 bases, with 4 bases of the junction left unmatched. Germline CDR1 and CDR2: SGHRS and YFSETQ. The CDR3 here is CASSLAGATTGELFF. In DNA form, the CDR3 reads TGCGCCAGCAGCCTAGCGGGGGCCACCACCGGGGAGCTGTTTTTT.

This clone came up a few times. The chain recombines TRBV4-2 with TRBJ2-5; 9 nucleotides agree with TRBD1. V lost 6 bases and J lost 2; bases outside the gene matches: 4. Germline V gene data show CDR1 as LGHNA and CDR2 as YNFKEQ. CDR3 size: 14 residues. CDR3: CASRGQGGQETQYF. CDR3 coding DNA: TGTGCCAGCAGGGGACAGGGAGGGCAAGAGACCCAGTACTTC.

The rearrangement links TRBV28 to TRBJ1-4, with D perhaps matching TRBD1 (5 bases). Per germline, CDR1 MDHEN and CDR2 SYDVKM. CDR3 length: 14 residues. V was shortened by 7 bases and J by 7 bases, with 16 bases between the two germline ends. CDR3 in amino acids: CASNRGLRAEKLFF. CDR3 bases: TGTGCCAGCAACCGGGGCCTCCGGGCTGAAAAACTGTTTTTT.

DNA of the CDR3: TGTGCCAGCAGCTTCATGGGTTTAGGTGAAAAACTGTTTTTT. It encodes CASSFMGLGEKLFF. The rearrangement joins TRBV7-2 to TRBJ1-4; the D is unclear. The V and J ends lost 3 bases and 7 bases respectively, with 12 bases between them. CDR3 length: 14 residues. From germline, CDR1 is SGHTA and CDR2 FQGNSA. The full variable domain, in which reference TRBV7-2 and TRBJ1-4 provide the parts outside the CDR3, is GAGVSQSPSNKVTEKGKDVELRCDPISGHTALYWYRQSLGQGLEFLIYFQGNSAPDKSGLPSDRFSAERTGGSVSTLTIQRTQQEDSAVYLCASSFMGLGEKLFFGSGTQLSVL.